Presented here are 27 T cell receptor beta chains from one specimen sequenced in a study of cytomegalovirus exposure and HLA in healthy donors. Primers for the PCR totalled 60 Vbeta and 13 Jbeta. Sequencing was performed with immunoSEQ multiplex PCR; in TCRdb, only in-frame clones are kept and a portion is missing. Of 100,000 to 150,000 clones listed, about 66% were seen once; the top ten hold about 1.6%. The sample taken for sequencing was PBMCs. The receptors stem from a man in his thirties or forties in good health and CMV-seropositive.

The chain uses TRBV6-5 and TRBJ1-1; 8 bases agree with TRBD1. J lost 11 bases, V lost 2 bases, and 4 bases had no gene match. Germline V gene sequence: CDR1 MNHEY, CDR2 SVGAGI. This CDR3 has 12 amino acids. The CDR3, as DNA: TGTGCCAGCAGTTACGGGACAGGACTGGCTTTCTTT. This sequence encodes CASSYGTGLAFF.

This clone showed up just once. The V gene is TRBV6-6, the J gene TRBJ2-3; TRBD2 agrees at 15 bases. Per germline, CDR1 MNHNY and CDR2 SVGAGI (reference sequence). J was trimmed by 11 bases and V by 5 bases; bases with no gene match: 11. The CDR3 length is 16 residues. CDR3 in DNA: TGTGCCAGCAGTACTGGGACTAGCGGGAGGTCCACTAAGCAGTATTTT. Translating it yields CASSTGTSGRSTKQYF.

CDR3 nucleotides: TGTGCCAGCAGCGCGACAGCACAGGGCAACACTGAAGCTTTCTTT. It yields the protein CASSATAQGNTEAFF. J is TRBJ1-1 and V is TRBV9; D perhaps matches TRBD1 (6 bases). Germline V gene sequence: CDR1 SGDLS, CDR2 YYNGEE. The CDR3 is made up of 15 amino acids. Trimming left V 3 bases short and J 2 bases short, with 14 bases between.

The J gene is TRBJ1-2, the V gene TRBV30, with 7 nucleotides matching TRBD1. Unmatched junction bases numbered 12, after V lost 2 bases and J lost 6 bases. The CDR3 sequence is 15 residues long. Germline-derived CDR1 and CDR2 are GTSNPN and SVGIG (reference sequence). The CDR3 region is CAWSPTLTGYNGYTF. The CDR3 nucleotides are TGTGCCTGGAGTCCGACCCTGACAGGGTATAATGGCTACACCTTC.

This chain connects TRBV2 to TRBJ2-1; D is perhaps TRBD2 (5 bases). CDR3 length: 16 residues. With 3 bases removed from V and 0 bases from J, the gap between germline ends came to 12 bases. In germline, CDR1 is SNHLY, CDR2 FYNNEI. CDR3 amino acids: CASSDLLRVSYNEQFF. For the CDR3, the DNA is TGTGCCAGCAGTGACCTTTTGCGGGTCTCCTACAATGAGCAGTTCTTC.

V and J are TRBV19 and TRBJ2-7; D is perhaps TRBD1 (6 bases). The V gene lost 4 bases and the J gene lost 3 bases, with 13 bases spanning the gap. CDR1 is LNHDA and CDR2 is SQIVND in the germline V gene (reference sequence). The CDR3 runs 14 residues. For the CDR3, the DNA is TGTGCCAGTAGTACCCGGGACACTCGCTACGAGCAGTACTTC. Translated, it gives CASSTRDTRYEQYF. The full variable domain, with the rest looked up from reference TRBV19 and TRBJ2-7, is DGGITQSPKYLFRKEGQNVTLSCEQNLNHDAMYWYRQDPGQGLRLIYYSQIVNDFQKGDIAEGYSVSREKKESFPLTVTSAQKNPTAFYLCASSTRDTRYEQYFGPGTRLTVT.

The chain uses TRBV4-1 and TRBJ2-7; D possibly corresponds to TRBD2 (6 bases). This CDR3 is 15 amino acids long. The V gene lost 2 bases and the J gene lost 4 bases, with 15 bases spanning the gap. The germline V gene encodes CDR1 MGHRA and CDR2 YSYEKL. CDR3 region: CASSQITGSRYEQYF. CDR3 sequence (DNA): TGCGCCAGCAGCCAAATAACCGGGAGTAGGTACGAGCAGTACTTC.

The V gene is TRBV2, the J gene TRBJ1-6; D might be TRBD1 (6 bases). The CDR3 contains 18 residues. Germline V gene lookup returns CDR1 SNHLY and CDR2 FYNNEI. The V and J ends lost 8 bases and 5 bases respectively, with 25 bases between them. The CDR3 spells CASVLRGGMMLDNSPLHF. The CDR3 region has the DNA TGTGCCAGCGTACTCCGAGGGGGAATGATGTTAGATAATTCACCCCTCCACTTT.

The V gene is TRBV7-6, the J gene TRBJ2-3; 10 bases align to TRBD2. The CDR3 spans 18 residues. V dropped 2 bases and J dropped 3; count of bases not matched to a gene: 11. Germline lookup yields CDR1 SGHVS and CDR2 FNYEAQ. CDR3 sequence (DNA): TGTGCCAGCAGCTTAATCCCGCCTAGCGGGAGTGGTACAGATACGCAGTATTTT. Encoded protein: CASSLIPPSGSGTDTQYF.

This chain's CDR3 is CASSFDRELEAFF. Written as DNA, the CDR3 is TGTGCCAGCAGCTTCGACAGGGAGCTTGAAGCTTTCTTT. The gene calls are TRBV5-4 and TRBJ1-1; TRBD1 agrees at 7 bases. The ends lost 2 bases at V and 7 bases at J; junction bases unmatched: 5. CDR1 is SGHNT, CDR2 YYREEE, per germline (reference sequence). CDR3 length equals 13 residues.

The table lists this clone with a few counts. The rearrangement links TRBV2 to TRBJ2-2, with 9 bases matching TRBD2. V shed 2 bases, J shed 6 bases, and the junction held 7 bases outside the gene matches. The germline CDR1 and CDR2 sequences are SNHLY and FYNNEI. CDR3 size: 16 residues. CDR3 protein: CASSEPAGGGAGELFF. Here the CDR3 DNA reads TGTGCCAGCAGTGAACCAGCGGGAGGAGGAGCCGGGGAGCTGTTTTTT.

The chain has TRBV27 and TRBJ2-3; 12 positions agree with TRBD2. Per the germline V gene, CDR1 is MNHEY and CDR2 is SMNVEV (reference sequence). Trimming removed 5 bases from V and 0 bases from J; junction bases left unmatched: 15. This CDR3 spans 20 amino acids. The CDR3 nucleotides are TGTGCCAGCAGTCCATGGGGATGGACTAGCGGGAAATATAGCACAGATACGCAGTATTTT. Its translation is CASSPWGWTSGKYSTDTQYF.

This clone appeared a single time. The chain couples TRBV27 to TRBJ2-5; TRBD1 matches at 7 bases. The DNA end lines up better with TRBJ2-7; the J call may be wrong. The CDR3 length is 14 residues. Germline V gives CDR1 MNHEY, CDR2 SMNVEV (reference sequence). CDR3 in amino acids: CASSPYRGSYEQYF. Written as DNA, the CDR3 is TGTGCCAGCAGTCCCTACAGGGGCTCCTACGAGCAGTACTTC.

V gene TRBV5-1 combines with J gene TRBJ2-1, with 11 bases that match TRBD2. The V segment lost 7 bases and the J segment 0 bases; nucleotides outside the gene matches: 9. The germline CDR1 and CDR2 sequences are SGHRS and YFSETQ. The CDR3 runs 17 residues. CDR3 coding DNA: TGCGCCAGCGCCAAAATCGGACTAGCGGGCTCCTACAATGAGCAGTTCTTC. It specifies CASAKIGLAGSYNEQFF.

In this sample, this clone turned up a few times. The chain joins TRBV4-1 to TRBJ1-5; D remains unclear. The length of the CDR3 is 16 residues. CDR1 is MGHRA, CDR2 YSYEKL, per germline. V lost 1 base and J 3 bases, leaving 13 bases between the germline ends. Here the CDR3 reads CASSQGPGNSNQPQHF. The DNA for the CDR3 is TGCGCCAGCAGCCAAGGCCCGGGTAACTCCAATCAGCCCCAGCATTTT.

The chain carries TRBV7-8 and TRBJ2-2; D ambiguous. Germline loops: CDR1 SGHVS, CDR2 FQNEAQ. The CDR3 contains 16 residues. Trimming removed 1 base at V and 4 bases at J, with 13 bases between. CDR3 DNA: TGTGCCAGCAGCTTAGTATCATTGTGGAGCACCGGGGAGCTGTTTTTT. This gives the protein CASSLVSLWSTGELFF.

CDR3 in amino acids: CASSFYSPSGNTIYF. The CDR3 DNA reads as TGTGCCAGCAGCTTCTACAGCCCCTCTGGAAACACCATATATTTT. This sequence joins TRBV7-3 and TRBJ1-3; unclear D gene. CDR3 length equals 15 residues. V was clipped by 3 bases and J by 0 bases, with 9 bases between them. The germline V gene has CDR1 SGHTA and CDR2 FQGTGA.

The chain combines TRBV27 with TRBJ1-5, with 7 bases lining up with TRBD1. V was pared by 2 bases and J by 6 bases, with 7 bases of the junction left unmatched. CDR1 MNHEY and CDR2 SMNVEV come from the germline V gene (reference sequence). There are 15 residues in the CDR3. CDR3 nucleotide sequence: TGTGCCAGCAGTTTAGAAGGGGGCTTGGGTCAGCCCCAGCATTTT. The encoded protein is CASSLEGGLGQPQHF.

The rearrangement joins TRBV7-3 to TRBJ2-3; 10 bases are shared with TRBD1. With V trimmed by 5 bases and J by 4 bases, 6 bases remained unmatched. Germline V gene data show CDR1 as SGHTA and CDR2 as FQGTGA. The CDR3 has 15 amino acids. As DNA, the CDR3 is TGTGCCAGCAGCCCCCGGGGGACAGGGGCAGATACGCAGTATTTT. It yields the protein CASSPRGTGADTQYF.

CDR3 loop: CASSSDRVGGNQPQHF. CDR3 DNA sequence: TGTGCCAGTAGTTCCGACAGGGTTGGTGGCAATCAGCCCCAGCATTTT. The V and J genes are TRBV19 and TRBJ1-5; 7 nucleotides match TRBD1. CDR3 length: 16 residues. Germline trimming cut 5 bases from V and 2 bases from J; bases unmatched to any gene: 9. The germline V gene encodes CDR1 LNHDA and CDR2 SQIVND (reference sequence).

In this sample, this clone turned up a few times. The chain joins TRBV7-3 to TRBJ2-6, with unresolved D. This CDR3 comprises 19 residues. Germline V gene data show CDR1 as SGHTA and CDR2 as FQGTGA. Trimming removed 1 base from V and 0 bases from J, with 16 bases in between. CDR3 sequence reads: CASSLSPSGVHSGANVLTF. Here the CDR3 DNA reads TGTGCCAGCAGCTTAAGCCCCTCCGGAGTGCACTCTGGGGCCAACGTCCTGACTTTC. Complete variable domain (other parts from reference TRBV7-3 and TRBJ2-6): GAGVSQTPSNKVTEKGKYVELRCDPISGHTALYWYRQSLGQGPEFLIYFQGTGAADDSGLPNDRFFAVRPEGSVSTLKIQRTERGDSAVYLCASSLSPSGVHSGANVLTFGAGSRLTVL.

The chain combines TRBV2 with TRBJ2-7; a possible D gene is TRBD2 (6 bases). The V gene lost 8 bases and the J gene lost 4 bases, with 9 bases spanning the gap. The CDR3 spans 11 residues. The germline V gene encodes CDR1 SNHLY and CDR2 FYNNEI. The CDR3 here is CASEEGYEQYF. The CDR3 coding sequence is TGTGCCAGCGAGGAGGGTTACGAGCAGTACTTC.

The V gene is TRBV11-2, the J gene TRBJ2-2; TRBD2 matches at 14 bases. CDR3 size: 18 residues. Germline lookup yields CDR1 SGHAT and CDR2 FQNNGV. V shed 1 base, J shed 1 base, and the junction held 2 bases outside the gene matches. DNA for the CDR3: TGTGCCAGCAGCTTAGGGGGACTAGCGGGAGTGAACACCGGGGAGCTGTTTTTT. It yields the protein CASSLGGLAGVNTGELFF.

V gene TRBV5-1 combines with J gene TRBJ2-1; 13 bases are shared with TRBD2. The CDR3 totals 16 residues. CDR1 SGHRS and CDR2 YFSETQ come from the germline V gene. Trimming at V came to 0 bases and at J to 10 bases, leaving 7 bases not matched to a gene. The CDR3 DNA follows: TGCGCCAGCAGCTTGGATACTAGCGGGAGGGCAAAGGAGCAGTTCTTC. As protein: CASSLDTSGRAKEQFF.

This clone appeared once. The DNA of the CDR3 is TGTGCCAGCTCACTGGACAGGGTCACCTACGAGCAGTACTTC. It translates to CASSLDRVTYEQYF. The chain recombines TRBV18 with TRBJ2-7; the match to TRBD1 covers 8 bases. The CDR3 contains 14 residues. J lost 2 bases, V lost 4 bases, and 4 bases had no gene match. CDR1 is KGHSH and CDR2 is LQKENI in the germline V gene.

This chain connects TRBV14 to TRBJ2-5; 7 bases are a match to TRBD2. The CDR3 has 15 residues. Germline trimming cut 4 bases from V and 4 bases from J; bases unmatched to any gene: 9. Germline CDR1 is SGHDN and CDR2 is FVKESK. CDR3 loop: CASSPGSWGGETQYF. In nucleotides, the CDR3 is TGTGCCAGCAGCCCCGGGAGTTGGGGGGGAGAGACCCAGTACTTC.

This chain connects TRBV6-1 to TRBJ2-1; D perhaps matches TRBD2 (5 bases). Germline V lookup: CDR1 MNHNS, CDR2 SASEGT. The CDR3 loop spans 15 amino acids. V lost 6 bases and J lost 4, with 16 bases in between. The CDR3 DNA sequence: TGTGCCAGCAGGCCCCCCGGGGAACTATACAATGAGCAGTTCTTC. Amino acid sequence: CASRPPGELYNEQFF.